This T cell receptor beta chain emerged from a study of OX40 agonist ivuxolimab in advanced cancers. Across the whole study: At 0.01 to 10 mg/kg, ivuxolimab was administered intravenously to patients every 2 weeks. Three patients showed partial responses: one hepatocellular carcinoma and two cutaneous melanoma cases. At roughly 83% male, the cohort had a mean age of 60 years, ranging from roughly 20 to 79. Findings of the study overall: Doses of 0.1 to 3.0 mg/kg were accompanied by clonal expansion of CD4+ and CD8+ blood T cells by week 6.

About this clone itself: Its antigen is not known.

The CDR3 spans 14 residues. Germline V gives CDR1 SGDLS, CDR2 YYNGEE. V was pared by 3 bases and J by 7 bases, with 16 bases between. Here immunoSEQ multiplex PCR was the method, and the copy in TCRdb shows in-frame clones only, minus some. The repertoire includes fewer than 85,000 clones, roughly 73% of them detected once, and more than 1.5% sits in the top ten. The sequenced sample was CD4+ or CD8+ T cells sorted from blood, obtained in a trial of the OX40 agonist ivuxolimab. J is TRBJ1-1 and V is TRBV9; possibly TRBD1 for D (5 bases). The TCR sequence derives from an adult with an advanced solid tumor such as melanoma, head and neck, liver or kidney cancer. The CDR3 sequence is CASSAGLRQGEAFF. CDR3 nucleotide sequence: TGTGCCAGCAGCGCGGGACTCCGGCAGGGTGAAGCTTTCTTT.